The entry below describes one T cell receptor beta chain. Its antigen is currently unknown. The sample is drawn from a study of shared clonotypes between healthy human individuals. Study-wide background: With ages of 18 to 49, the donors were two women and a few men.

The assay used deep level. Clones were sequenced by immunoSEQ multiplex PCR, and TCRdb holds only the in-frame ones, with some missing. Of about 800,000 clones listed, about 96% were seen once; the top ten hold under 0.25%. Findings and caveats of the study: Generation probability values for non-shared clonotypes were lower than those for clonotypes shared by all four donors. Several donors had 4% to 5% of their naive CD4 clonotypes in common.

This CDR3 is 15 amino acids long. Germline CDR1 is SGDLS and CDR2 is YYNGEE. V dropped 3 bases and J dropped 0 bases, with 10 bases sitting between them. Naive CD8 cells lacked CD45RO, underwent positive selection for CCR7 and left out terminally differentiated effector memory CD45RA+ cells. The source material was naive CD8+ T cells sorted from blood. V gene TRBV9 combines with J gene TRBJ2-1; D is possibly TRBD2 (5 bases). This sequence was found in a young man in good health. CDR3 DNA: TGTGCCAGCAGCGGCCCGAGCGGCTCCTACAATGAGCAGTTCTTC. It translates to CASSGPSGSYNEQFF.